The 16 T cell receptor beta chains given below trace back to one sample, sequenced in a study of OX40 agonist ivuxolimab in advanced cancers. TCRdb keeps only in-frame clones here, not all; method: immunoSEQ multiplex PCR. The table records 98,000 or so clones, approximately 95% of them present only once. Source: CD4+ or CD8+ T cells sorted from blood, taken in a trial of the OX40 agonist ivuxolimab. These TCRs come from an adult with an advanced solid tumor such as melanoma, head and neck, liver or kidney cancer.

This clone was recorded a few times. The chain carries TRBV27 and TRBJ1-1, with 10 bases aligning to TRBD1. CDR1 and CDR2 from the germline V gene are MNHEY and SMNVEV (reference sequence). The CDR3 covers 14 residues. The V segment lost 6 bases and the J segment 5 bases; nucleotides outside the gene matches: 6. CDR3 sequence (DNA): TGTGCCAGCAGCAGACAGGGGGCGAAGACTGAAGCTTTCTTT. This sequence encodes CASSRQGAKTEAFF.

This clone was seen just once. The chain recombines TRBV5-1 with TRBJ2-1; D might be TRBD2 (5 bases). The CDR3 runs 16 residues. Germline V gene lookup returns CDR1 SGHRS and CDR2 YFSETQ. V dropped 1 base and J dropped 0 bases, with 11 bases sitting between them. CDR3 region: CASSLPGISSYNEQFF. CDR3 in DNA: TGCGCCAGCAGCTTGCCCGGGATAAGCTCCTACAATGAGCAGTTCTTC.

The chain employs TRBV29-1 and TRBJ2-5; D is unclear. V was shortened by 2 bases and J by 0 bases, with 4 bases between the two germline ends. CDR3 length: 12 residues. The germline gives CDR1 SQVTM, CDR2 ANQGSEA. CDR3 coding DNA: TGCAGCGTTGAATCGAACCAAGAGACCCAGTACTTC. As protein: CSVESNQETQYF.

The chain is built from TRBV30 and TRBJ1-4; a weak D match, TRBD1 (5 bases). The V gene lost 2 bases and the J gene lost 8 bases, with 15 bases spanning the gap. The CDR3 spans 14 residues. CDR1 GTSNPN and CDR2 SVGIG come from the germline V gene (reference sequence). The CDR3 bases are TGTGCCTGGAGTCTTGGGGGTAAAGAAGAAAAACTGTTTTTT. Protein: CAWSLGGKEEKLFF. Drawing the rest from reference TRBV30 and TRBJ1-4, the complete variable domain is SQTIHQWPATLVQPVGSPLSLECTVEGTSNPNLYWYRQAAGRGLQLLFYSVGIGQISSEVPQNLSASRPQDRQFILSSKKLLLSDSGFYLCAWSLGGKEEKLFFGSGTQLSVL.

This sequence joins TRBV18 and TRBJ1-5; 7 bases are a match to TRBD1. The CDR3 spans 16 residues. V gave up 3 bases and J gave up 2 bases; unmatched junction bases: 7. The germline V gene has CDR1 KGHSH and CDR2 LQKENI. The CDR3 reads CASSPWEGAGNQPQHF. The DNA for the CDR3 is TGTGCCAGCTCACCCTGGGAGGGGGCTGGCAATCAGCCCCAGCATTTT.

The chain has TRBV7-9 and TRBJ1-1, with D perhaps TRBD1 (6 bases). Trimming pared 9 bases from V and 0 bases from J, leaving 11 bases between. The germline V gene has CDR1 SEHNR and CDR2 FQNEAQ (reference sequence). The CDR3 consists of 13 residues. The CDR3 nucleotides read TGTGCCAGTTTCCCAGGGGTGAACACTGAAGCTTTCTTT. Translating gives CASFPGVNTEAFF.

J is TRBJ2-7 and V is TRBV11-2; the match to TRBD1 covers 7 bases. J was trimmed by 1 base and V by 3 bases; bases with no gene match: 6. CDR1 is SGHAT and CDR2 is FQNNGV in the germline V gene. This CDR3 region has 15 residues. CDR3 in DNA: TGTGCCAGCAGCTTGGGCAGGGGGTTTTCCTACGAGCAGTACTTC. Translating gives CASSLGRGFSYEQYF. Based on the CDR3 plus reference TRBV11-2 and TRBJ2-7, the full variable domain is EAGVAQSPRYKIIEKRQSVAFWCNPISGHATLYWYQQILGQGPKLLIQFQNNGVVDDSQLPKDRFSAERLKGVDSTLKIQPAKLEDSAVYLCASSLGRGFSYEQYFGPGTRLTVT.

V is TRBV14 and J is TRBJ2-2; 8 bases are shared with TRBD2. This CDR3 is built from 16 residues. The germline gives CDR1 SGHDN, CDR2 FVKESK. J was trimmed by 3 bases and V by 2 bases; bases with no gene match: 5. The CDR3 here is CASSQMRGADTGELFF. As DNA, the CDR3 is TGTGCCAGCAGCCAAATGCGGGGGGCTGACACCGGGGAGCTGTTTTTT.

The chain joins TRBV28 to TRBJ1-5; no definite D call. Trimming stripped 2 bases from V and 7 bases from J, with 6 bases between. This CDR3 is built from 12 residues. CDR1 is MDHEN, CDR2 SYDVKM, per germline. DNA for the CDR3: TGTGCCAGCAGTTTAACAGACCAGCCCCAGCATTTT. Its protein is CASSLTDQPQHF.

This chain connects TRBV5-4 to TRBJ1-1; TRBD1 matches at 7 bases. Germline assignment: CDR1 SGHNT and CDR2 YYREEE (reference sequence). This CDR3 has 13 amino acids. With 4 bases clipped from V and 9 bases from J, the junction kept 9 bases outside the gene matches. The DNA for the CDR3 is TGTGCCAGCAGCCCTGGGACAGAAGTTAAAGCTTTCTTT. This sequence encodes CASSPGTEVKAFF.

This clone has a single count. The rearrangement links TRBV28 to TRBJ2-1; D unresolved. The CDR3 loop spans 16 amino acids. Trimming removed 4 bases from V and 5 bases from J, with 18 bases in between. CDR1 and CDR2 (germline): MDHEN, SYDVKM. The CDR3 sequence: CASSSPSSGDNNEQFF. DNA of the CDR3: TGTGCCAGCAGTTCCCCCTCCAGTGGCGATAACAATGAGCAGTTCTTC.

This chain links TRBV6-5 with TRBJ1-1; D might be TRBD1 (6 bases). V gave up 7 bases and J gave up 1 base, with 10 bases separating them. This CDR3 has 13 residues. Germline V gives CDR1 MNHEY, CDR2 SVGAGI. Here the CDR3 DNA reads TGTGCCAGCACGGGGGACACGAACACTGAAGCTTTCTTT. This gives the protein CASTGDTNTEAFF.

This clone has just one count. This chain connects TRBV5-6 to TRBJ2-5; 8 bases are a match to TRBD1. The junction had 8 bases not matched to a gene; V was cut back by 3 bases and J by 4 bases. CDR3 length: 15 residues. Germline V gene lookup returns CDR1 SGHDT and CDR2 YYEEEE. The CDR3 protein is CASSSIRGHLETQYF. CDR3 DNA: TGTGCCAGCAGCTCGATCAGGGGGCATCTAGAGACCCAGTACTTC.

The genes are TRBV28 and TRBJ2-1; 16 nucleotides match TRBD2. The germline V gene has CDR1 MDHEN and CDR2 SYDVKM. J gave up 6 bases and V 10 bases, and 15 bases lay outside the gene matches. This CDR3 is built from 18 residues. The CDR3 nucleotides are TGTGCCACTCTCATGGGACTAGCGGGAGGGAATATCCCCAATGAGCAGTTCTTC. This encodes CATLMGLAGGNIPNEQFF.

V and J are TRBV4-3 and TRBJ1-6; no firm D call. The germline CDR1 and CDR2 sequences are LGHNA and YSLEER. Trimming shortened V by 0 bases and J by 5 bases, and 5 bases separated the two germline ends. The CDR3 is 14 amino acids. CDR3 in DNA: TGCGCCAGCAGCCAAGATCGCCATAATTCACCCCTCCACTTT. Protein: CASSQDRHNSPLHF.

The rearrangement uses TRBV28 and TRBJ1-6; 7 positions agree with TRBD1. Germline-derived CDR1 and CDR2 are MDHEN and SYDVKM. J was trimmed by 9 bases and V by 2 bases; bases with no gene match: 4. The length of the CDR3 is 14 residues. CDR3 sequence reads: CASSLDRETSPLHF. DNA for the CDR3: TGTGCCAGCAGTTTAGACAGGGAGACTTCACCCCTCCACTTT.